This T cell receptor (beta chain) was retrieved from a study of blood T cell repertoires in COVID-19 (dated by TCRdb to about 2020). With respect to the entire study: Samples from collaborators originated in the United States, Italy and Spain and spanned both the acute and convalescent phases of COVID-19. Deeply sampled blood TCRbeta repertoires from subjects exposed to, actively infected with, or recovered from COVID-19 were included in the dataset. The samples were drawn from the first 160 participants of the ongoing ImmuneRACE study and from roughly 1,300 subjects provided by 6 global collaborators. Where available, HLA class I and class II types were taken from metadata supplied by the sample provider and were not determined by assay-based typing. Nearly every sample came with metadata listing a de-identified subject ID, COVID-19 status, age in years and sex. The repertoires were released in a freely available public database intended as a resource for research on the immune response to SARS-CoV-2. The material from the prospective study consisted of cDNA or gDNA derived from T cells, B-cell-depleted T cells, or PBMCs.

Whole blood was collected in K2EDTA tubes by collaborating institutions according to the institutions' own protocols. Collaborator samples were shipped for TCRbeta analysis as frozen whole blood, isolated PBMCs, or DNA extracted from either sample type. TCRbeta CDR3 regions were amplified from genomic DNA by means of the immunoSEQ Assay, a bias-controlled multiplex PCR. The authors' analysis ran thus. The number of nucleated cells in each sample was estimated by amplification of reference gene primers within the assay. To quantify the absolute abundance of each unique TCRbeta CDR3 rearrangement, sequence reads were collapsed and filtered. For each sample, productive Simpson clonality was calculated by taking the square root of Simpson's diversity index across productive rearrangements. Held by TCRdb, this immuneACCESS table contains in-frame sequences only and omits some clones. Under half of the omission traces to an unresolved V gene where checked; the cause of the rest is unknown. The DNA gave D and trimming, while V, J and clone size come from that table. The sample table records under 150,000 clones; about 85% of these occur just once. Less than 15% of the sample lies in the top ten.

A word on this clone: The antigen it binds to is not known. No base-level quality is on record; no much larger clone is a single base apart.

Study-wide findings and limitations: The quantity of clinical and demographic metadata differed by source and by participant and was supplied without curation.

Trimming takes 6 bases off V and 4 bases off J; junction bases not matched to a gene: 3. From the germline V gene (reference sequence), CDR1 is MNHEY and CDR2 is SMNVEV. The cysteine opens and the phenylalanine closes a CDR3 of 12 amino acids. The retained sequence is limited to the CDR3, 36 bases, with the frame set at the first base. What was sequenced was peripheral blood. This TCR was sampled from a human donor in a cohort sampled during active COVID-19. The chain links TRBV27 with TRBJ2-7; 7 central nucleotides agree with TRBD1. In nucleotides, the sequence is TGTGCCAGCAGCCCGACAGGGTACGAGCAGTACTTC. Translated, this is CASSPTGYEQYF.